A single sample is the source of the 4 T cell receptor beta chains below, sequenced in a study of T cell responses to AZD1222 COVID-19 vaccine. TCRdb's copy holds only in-frame clones and misses some; the assay was immunoSEQ multiplex PCR. The sample has about 140,000 clones, more than 80% seen once. Source: peripheral blood, taken on day 0 of AZD1222 vaccination. The receptors derive from an adult in good health.

The chain links TRBV24-1 to TRBJ2-1; no clear D. CDR1 and CDR2 from the germline V gene are KGHDR and SFDVKD. This CDR3 region has 13 residues. V lost 8 bases, J lost 6 bases, and 13 bases lay in between. CDR3 bases: TGTGCCACCATTTTTCGCCCTGGCAATGAGCAGTTCTTC. It codes for CATIFRPGNEQFF.

The chain combines TRBV28 with TRBJ2-5, with D tentatively TRBD1 (5 bases). The CDR3 contains 14 residues. The germline V gene encodes CDR1 MDHEN and CDR2 SYDVKM. Trimming stripped 5 bases from V and 2 bases from J, with 12 bases between. The CDR3 DNA reads as TGTGCCAGCAGTCCTCAGGGAAGACAAGAGACCCAGTACTTC. Encoded protein: CASSPQGRQETQYF.

V and J are TRBV2 and TRBJ2-3, with 9 positions matching TRBD2. Germline CDR1 is SNHLY and CDR2 is FYNNEI. V shed 7 bases and J 11 bases; nucleotides not matched to a gene: 13. The CDR3 contains 14 residues. The CDR3 spells CASMERGAQFRQYF. The DNA for the CDR3 is TGTGCCAGCATGGAGCGGGGGGCCCAATTTCGGCAGTATTTT.

This CDR3 reads CASSLDGGRAEAFF. The CDR3 DNA sequence: TGTGCCAGCAGTTTAGATGGGGGGAGGGCTGAAGCTTTCTTT. V gene TRBV28 combines with J gene TRBJ1-1; maybe TRBD1 (5 bases). Germline CDR1 is MDHEN and CDR2 is SYDVKM. This CDR3 has 14 residues. Trimming shortened V by 2 bases and J by 6 bases, and 13 bases separated the two germline ends.